These 14 T cell receptor beta chains were all obtained from the same sample, sequenced in a study of beta chain features in type 1 diabetes listed by TCRdb under 2018. The study at large found these results: A moderate but significant shortening of TCRB CDR3 length was observed in type 1 diabetes patients in all four CD4+ subsets.

Preparation of the library involved the immunoSEQ multiplex PCR assay. The High Capacity cDNA Reverse Transcription Kit was used to reverse transcribe all of the isolated RNA, meaning that expressed TCRB transcripts were what got sequenced. TCRdb obtained this table from immuneACCESS and retained in-frame rearrangements with V and J assigned. These tables miss some clones; where compared with another copy, unresolved V genes account for less than half of the shortfall, and the remainder is unexplained. Within this sample are 630,000 or so clones, with roughly an eighth of them counted one time only. Clones ranked in the top ten supply less than 0.04% of the sample. These TCRs are of unknown antigen specificity. The specimen was naive CD4+ T cells from blood. Reading the label with the study, this specimen's cell subset or site is: true naive CD4+ T cells. These TCRs come from a man aged 18-30 years with type 1 diabetes.

The table lists this clone with a few counts. The gene calls are TRBV30 and TRBJ1-5; 12 bases map to TRBD1. J gave up 3 bases and V 5 bases, and 11 bases lay outside the gene matches. There are 17 residues in the CDR3. The germline gives CDR1 GTSNPN, CDR2 SVGIG (reference sequence). In DNA form, the CDR3 reads TGTGCCTGGGGTCTAGGGACAGGGGGCGGCAACAATCAGCCCCAGCATTTT. Translated: CAWGLGTGGGNNQPQHF.

The rearrangement uses TRBV5-6 and TRBJ2-7, with D perhaps TRBD2 (5 bases). V was pared by 2 bases and J by 5 bases, with 14 bases between. Germline V CDR1 and CDR2: SGHDT, YYEEEE. The CDR3 contains 14 residues. The CDR3 here is CASSFRGPGDEQYF. In nucleotides, the CDR3 is TGTGCCAGCAGCTTCCGGGGTCCAGGAGACGAGCAGTACTTC.

The J gene is TRBJ2-7, the V gene TRBV5-4, with D possibly called TRBD1 or TRBD2 (5 bases each). Germline loops: CDR1 SGHNT, CDR2 YYREEE (reference sequence). This CDR3 is built from 14 residues. Trimming removed 4 bases from V and 2 bases from J, with 13 bases in between. CDR3 sequence (DNA): TGTGCCAGCAGCACGGGGACGATGACCTACGAGCAGTACTTC. Encoded protein: CASSTGTMTYEQYF.

There are a few counts of this clone. The chain employs TRBV5-1 and TRBJ2-7; D is unclear. The CDR3 is made up of 13 amino acids. Trimming removed 4 bases at V and 7 bases at J, with 15 bases between. Germline V gene sequence: CDR1 SGHRS, CDR2 YFSETQ. CDR3 in amino acids: CASSDTRNGEQYF. CDR3 sequence (DNA): TGCGCCAGCAGCGACACACGAAACGGAGAGCAGTACTTC. The variable domain in full, with the rest retrieved from reference TRBV5-1 and TRBJ2-7, is KAGVTQTPRYLIKTRGQQVTLSCSPISGHRSVSWYQQTPGQGLQFLFEYFSETQRNKGNFPGRFSGRQFSNSRSEMNVSTLELGDSALYLCASSDTRNGEQYFGPGTRLTVT.

This clone occurred a few times. The chain uses TRBV7-3 and TRBJ2-3; no definite D call. The CDR3 loop spans 13 amino acids. Germline V gene data show CDR1 as SGHTA and CDR2 as FQGTGA. V was trimmed by 2 bases and J by 4 bases, leaving 7 bases between them. The DNA for the CDR3 is TGTGCCAGCAGCTTACGGCGTTCAGATACGCAGTATTTT. As protein: CASSLRRSDTQYF.

The rearrangement joins TRBV7-3 to TRBJ1-1, with TRBD1 identical over 7 bases. The CDR3 totals 14 residues. Trimming cost V 6 bases and J 4 bases; bases outside gene matches: 8. The germline gives CDR1 SGHTA, CDR2 FQGTGA. CDR3 coding DNA: TGTGCCAGCAGTTCTACAGGGGCGGGCACTGAAGCTTTCTTT. Translated: CASSSTGAGTEAFF. Full variable domain (missing parts from reference TRBV7-3 and TRBJ1-1): GAGVSQTPSNKVTEKGKYVELRCDPISGHTALYWYRQSLGQGPEFLIYFQGTGAADDSGLPNDRFFAVRPEGSVSTLKIQRTERGDSAVYLCASSSTGAGTEAFFGQGTRLTVV.

There are a few counts of this clone. V usage is TRBV7-2 and J usage is TRBJ1-2, with D tentatively TRBD1 (6 bases). The CDR3 length is 16 residues. Germline V lookup: CDR1 SGHTA, CDR2 FQGNSA. Trimming pared 5 bases from V and 4 bases from J, leaving 20 bases between. CDR3 loop: CASSPQPGQPSYGYTF. CDR3 nucleotides: TGTGCCAGCAGCCCTCAACCGGGACAACCTTCCTATGGCTACACCTTC.

Details on this clone: The junction departs from the called germline gene at one end, perhaps through a read error. The rearrangement joins TRBV7-7 to TRBJ2-7; D uncertain. Germline loops: CDR1 SSHAT, CDR2 FNYEAQ (reference sequence). The CDR3 sequence is 13 residues long. CDR3: CASSLYSAGEQYF. In nucleotides, the CDR3 is TGTGCTAGCAGCTTATACAGCGCCGGGGAGCAGTACTTC.

The V gene is TRBV12-5, the J gene TRBJ1-1; D is perhaps TRBD1 (5 bases). This CDR3 region has 15 residues. Trimming pared 8 bases from V and 3 bases from J, leaving 19 bases between. Germline V gene sequence: CDR1 LGHNT, CDR2 FRNRAP. CDR3 DNA: TGTGCTAGTTCCTACTCAGGGCTGGGAGACACTGAAGCTTTCTTT. As protein: CASSYSGLGDTEAFF.

The chain recombines TRBV9 with TRBJ1-6; 7 nucleotides agree with TRBD1. The V segment lost 3 bases and the J segment 3 bases; nucleotides outside the gene matches: 12. There are 18 residues in the CDR3. CDR1 and CDR2 from the germline V gene are SGDLS and YYNGEE. The CDR3 nucleotides are TGTGCCAGCAGCGCGAGCCTTCCGACAGGGAGCTATAATTCACCCCTCCACTTT. It codes for CASSASLPTGSYNSPLHF.

V gene TRBV5-1 combines with J gene TRBJ2-7; TRBD2 agrees at 10 bases. The CDR3 runs 15 residues. Per germline, CDR1 SGHRS and CDR2 YFSETQ. The trim removed 3 bases at V and 5 bases at J, leaving 8 bases unmatched. The chain's CDR3 is CASSSIAGGFDEQYF. In DNA form, the CDR3 reads TGCGCCAGCAGCTCTATAGCGGGAGGTTTCGACGAGCAGTACTTC.

This chain links TRBV14 with TRBJ2-4; a weak D match, TRBD2 (5 bases). Germline V CDR1 and CDR2: SGHDN, FVKESK. Trimming removed 4 bases at V and 6 bases at J, with 16 bases between. The CDR3 covers 15 residues. CDR3 coding DNA: TGTGCCAGCAGCCGGAGGTCCAGACCGAGAAACATTCAGTACTTC. Amino acids: CASSRRSRPRNIQYF.

The chain recombines TRBV15 with TRBJ2-3; D might be TRBD1 (6 bases). Trimming stripped 0 bases from V and 2 bases from J, with 15 bases between. The CDR3 sequence is 17 residues long. Germline V CDR1 and CDR2: LNHNV, YYDKDF (reference sequence). CDR3 loop: CATSRDRIQGHTDTQYF. For the CDR3, the DNA is TGTGCCACCAGCAGAGATCGTATCCAGGGACACACAGATACGCAGTATTTT.

This chain uses TRBV29-1 with TRBJ2-6; the D gene is possibly TRBD2 (7 bases). The germline V and J ends were trimmed by 7 bases and 2 bases, with 12 bases remaining between them. The CDR3 runs 14 residues. Germline CDR1 is SQVTM and CDR2 is ANQGSEA. The CDR3 spells CSGGEGAGANVLTF. CDR3 sequence (DNA): TGCAGCGGCGGGGAGGGGGCTGGGGCCAACGTCCTGACTTTC.